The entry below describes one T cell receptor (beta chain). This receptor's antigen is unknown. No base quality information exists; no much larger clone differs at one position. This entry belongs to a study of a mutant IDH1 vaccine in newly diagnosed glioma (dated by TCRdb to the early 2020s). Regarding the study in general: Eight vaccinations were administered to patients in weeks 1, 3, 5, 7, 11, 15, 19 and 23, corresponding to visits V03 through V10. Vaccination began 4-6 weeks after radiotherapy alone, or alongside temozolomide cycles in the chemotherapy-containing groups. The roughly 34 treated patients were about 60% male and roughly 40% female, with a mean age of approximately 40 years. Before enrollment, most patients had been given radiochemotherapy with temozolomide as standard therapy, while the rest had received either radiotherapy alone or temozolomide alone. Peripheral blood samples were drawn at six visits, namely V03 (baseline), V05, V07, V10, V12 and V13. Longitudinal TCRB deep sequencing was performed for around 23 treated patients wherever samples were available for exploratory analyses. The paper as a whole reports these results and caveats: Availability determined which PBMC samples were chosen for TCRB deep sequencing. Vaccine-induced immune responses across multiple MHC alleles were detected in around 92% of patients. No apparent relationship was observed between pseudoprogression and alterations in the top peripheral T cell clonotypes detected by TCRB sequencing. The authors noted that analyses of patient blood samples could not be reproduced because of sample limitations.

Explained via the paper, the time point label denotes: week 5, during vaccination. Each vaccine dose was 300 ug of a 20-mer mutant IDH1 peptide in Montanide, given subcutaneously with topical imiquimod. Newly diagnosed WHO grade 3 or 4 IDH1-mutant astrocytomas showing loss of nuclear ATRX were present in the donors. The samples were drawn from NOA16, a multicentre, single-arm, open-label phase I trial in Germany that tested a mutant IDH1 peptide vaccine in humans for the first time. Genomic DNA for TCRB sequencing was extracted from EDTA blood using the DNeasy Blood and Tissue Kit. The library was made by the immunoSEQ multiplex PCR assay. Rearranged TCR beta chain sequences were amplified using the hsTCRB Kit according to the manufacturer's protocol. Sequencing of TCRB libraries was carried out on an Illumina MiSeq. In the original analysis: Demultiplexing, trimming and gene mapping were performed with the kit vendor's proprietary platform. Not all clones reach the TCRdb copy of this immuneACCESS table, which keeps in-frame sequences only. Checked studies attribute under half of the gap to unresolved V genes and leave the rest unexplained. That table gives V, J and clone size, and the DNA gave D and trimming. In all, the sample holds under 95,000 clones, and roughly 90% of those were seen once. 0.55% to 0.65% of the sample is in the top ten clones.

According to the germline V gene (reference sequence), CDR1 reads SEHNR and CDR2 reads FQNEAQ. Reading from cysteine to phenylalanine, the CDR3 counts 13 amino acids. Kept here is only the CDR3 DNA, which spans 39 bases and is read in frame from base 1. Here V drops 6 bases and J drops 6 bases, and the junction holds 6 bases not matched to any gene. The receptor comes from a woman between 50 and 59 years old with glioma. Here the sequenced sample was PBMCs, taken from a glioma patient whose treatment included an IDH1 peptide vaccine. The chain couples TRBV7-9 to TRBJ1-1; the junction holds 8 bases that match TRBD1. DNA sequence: TGTGCCAGCAGAGGCGGACAGGGCTCTGAAGCTTTCTTT. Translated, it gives CASRGGQGSEAFF.